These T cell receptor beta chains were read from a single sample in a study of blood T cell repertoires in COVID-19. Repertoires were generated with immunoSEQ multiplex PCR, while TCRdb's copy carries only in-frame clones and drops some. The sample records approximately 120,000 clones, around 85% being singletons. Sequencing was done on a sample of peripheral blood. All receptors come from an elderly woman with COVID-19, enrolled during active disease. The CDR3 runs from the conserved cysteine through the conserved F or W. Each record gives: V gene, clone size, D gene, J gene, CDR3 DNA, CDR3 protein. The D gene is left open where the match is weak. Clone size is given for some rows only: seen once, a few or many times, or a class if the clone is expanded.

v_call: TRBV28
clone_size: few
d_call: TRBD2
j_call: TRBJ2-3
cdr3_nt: TGTGCCAGCAGCTCCGGGACTAGCGGGGTCAAGAGCACAGATACGCAGTATTTT
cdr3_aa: CASSSGTSGVKSTDTQYF

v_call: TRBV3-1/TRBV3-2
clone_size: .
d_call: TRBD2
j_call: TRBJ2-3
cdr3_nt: TGTGCCAGCAGCCAAGATAGTCTCAGACTAGCGGGAGGAACAGATACGCAGTATTTT
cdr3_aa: CASSQDSLRLAGGTDTQYF

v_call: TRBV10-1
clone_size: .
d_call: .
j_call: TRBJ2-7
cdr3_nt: TGCGCCAGCAGTGAGACGGACAGTCTCTCCTACGAGCAGTACTTC
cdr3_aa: CASSETDSLSYEQYF

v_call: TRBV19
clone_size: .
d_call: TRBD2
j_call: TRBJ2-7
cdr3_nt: TGTGCCAGTAGCCCCCATCTTCCGGGAGGATCCTACGAGCAGTACTTC
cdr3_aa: CASSPHLPGGSYEQYF

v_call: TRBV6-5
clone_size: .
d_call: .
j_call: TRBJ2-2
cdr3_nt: TGTGCCAGCAGAAACGCAGGGTCCGGGGAGCTGTTTTTT
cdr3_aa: CASRNAGSGELFF

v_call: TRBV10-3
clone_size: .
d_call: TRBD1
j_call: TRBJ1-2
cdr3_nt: TGTGCCATCAGTGAGTCGGCCGGGACAGGGAATGGCTACACCTTC
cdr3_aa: CAISESAGTGNGYTF

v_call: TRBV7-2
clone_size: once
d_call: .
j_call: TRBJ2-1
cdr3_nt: TGTGCCAGCAGCTTTGACTTGTACAATGAGCAGTTCTTC
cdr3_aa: CASSFDLYNEQFF

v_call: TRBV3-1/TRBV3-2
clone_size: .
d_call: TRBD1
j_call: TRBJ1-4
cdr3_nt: TGTGCCAGCAGCCTTCAGGGGGGAAAACTGTTTTTT
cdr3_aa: CASSLQGGKLFF

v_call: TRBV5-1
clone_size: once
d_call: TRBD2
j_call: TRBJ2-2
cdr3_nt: TGCGCCAGCAGCGGGGGACTAGCGGGAGGGACCGGGGAGCTGTTTTTT
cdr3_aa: CASSGGLAGGTGELFF

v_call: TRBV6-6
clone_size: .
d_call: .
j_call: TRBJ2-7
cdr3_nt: TGTGCCAGCAGTTGGGCAGACCAGAACTTGGGCGAGCAGTACTTC
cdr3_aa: CASSWADQNLGEQYF

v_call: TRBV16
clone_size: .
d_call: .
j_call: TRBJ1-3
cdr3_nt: TGTGCCAGCAGACCAACAGGGACGACCAACTCTGGAAACACCATATATTTT
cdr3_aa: CASRPTGTTNSGNTIYF

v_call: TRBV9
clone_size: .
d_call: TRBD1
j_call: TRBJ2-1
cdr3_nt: TGTGCCAGCAGTCTTACAGGGGCCAATGAGCAGTTCTTC
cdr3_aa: CASSLTGANEQFF

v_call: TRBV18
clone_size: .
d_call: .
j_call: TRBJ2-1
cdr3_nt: TGTGCCAGCTCACCGTCCAGCGGGCGAGGATACAATGAGCAGTTCTTC
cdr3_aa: CASSPSSGRGYNEQFF

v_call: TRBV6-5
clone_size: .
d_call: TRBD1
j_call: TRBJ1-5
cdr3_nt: TGTGCCAGCAGGGGGCAGGGGGCCTATCAGCCCCAGCATTTT
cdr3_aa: CASRGQGAYQPQHF

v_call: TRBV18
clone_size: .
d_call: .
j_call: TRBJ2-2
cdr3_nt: TGTGCCAGCTCAGTAAACACCGGGGAGCTGTTTTTT
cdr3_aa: CASSVNTGELFF

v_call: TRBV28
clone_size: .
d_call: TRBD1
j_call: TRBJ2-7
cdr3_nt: TGTGCCAGCAGTCCATCCTCAGGGGGCCGCGAGCAGTACTTC
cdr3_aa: CASSPSSGGREQYF

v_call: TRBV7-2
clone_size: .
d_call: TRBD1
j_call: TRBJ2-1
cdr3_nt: TGTGCCAGCAGCTTAGATAGGACAGGGAATGAGCAGTTCTTC
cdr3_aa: CASSLDRTGNEQFF